The text below deals with one TCR beta chain. The data originate from a study of blood T cell repertoires in COVID-19. The CDR3 covers 14 residues. The data were produced by immunoSEQ multiplex PCR, yet TCRdb's version contains in-frame clones alone and is incomplete. The sample holds 250,000 to 350,000 clones, 88% seen once. The V and J genes are TRBV21-1 and TRBJ1-1. TRBV21-1 is listed as a pseudogene. This clonotype was obtained from a woman aged 30 to 39 with COVID-19, enrolled during active disease. The sample was peripheral blood. Written as DNA, the CDR3 is TGTGCCAGCAGCAGAGAGAGGAGTAGAGCTGAAGCTTTCTTT. Its translation: CASSRERSRAEAFF.